This T cell receptor beta chain is from a study of CD8 T cells in Susac syndrome. Reverse transcription of about 0.5 to 1 ug RNA used random hexamers. The authors amplified TCR beta CDR3 across 54 Vbeta and 13 Jbeta using immunoSEQ multiplex PCR. MiXCR was run by TCRdb on the immunoSEQ multiplex PCR reads, yielding one entry per CDR3 protein. The sample holds 150,000 or so distinct CDR3 sequences, around 94% seen once. V dropped 1 base and J dropped 5 bases, with 17 bases sitting between them. The germline V gene encodes CDR1 SGHTA and CDR2 FQGNSA. CDR3 size: 16 residues. CD8+ and CD4+ T cells taken from blood had their TCR beta sequenced. CD8+ and CD4+ T cells were negatively isolated; TEMRA cells were FACS-enriched.

The receptor's source is a human donor in good health. The sequencing sample was made of CD4+ T cells from PBMCs. The chain carries TRBV7-2 and TRBJ2-5, with D unclear. CDR3 sequence: CASSLGVVPVVETQYF. The CDR3 nucleotides read TGTGCCAGCAGCTTAGGAGTAGTCCCTGTGGTTGAGACCCAGTACTTC.